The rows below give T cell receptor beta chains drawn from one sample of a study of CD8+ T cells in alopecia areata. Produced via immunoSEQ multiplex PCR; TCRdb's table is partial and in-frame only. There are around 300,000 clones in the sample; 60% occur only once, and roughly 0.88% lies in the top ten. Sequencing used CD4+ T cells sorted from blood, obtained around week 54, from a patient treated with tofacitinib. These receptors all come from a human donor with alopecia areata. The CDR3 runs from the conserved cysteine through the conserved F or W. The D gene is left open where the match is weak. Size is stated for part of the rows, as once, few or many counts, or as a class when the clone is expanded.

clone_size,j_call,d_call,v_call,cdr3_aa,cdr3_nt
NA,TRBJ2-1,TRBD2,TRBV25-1,CASSALAGGLEQFF,TGTGCCAGCAGTGCTCTAGCGGGGGGGCTTGAGCAGTTCTTC
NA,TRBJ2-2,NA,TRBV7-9,CASSSETPNTGELFF,TGTGCCAGCAGTTCGGAGACACCGAACACCGGGGAGCTGTTTTTT
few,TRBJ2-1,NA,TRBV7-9,CASSLGFYNEQFF,TGTGCCAGCAGCCTGGGATTTTACAATGAGCAGTTCTTC
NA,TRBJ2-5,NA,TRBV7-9,CASSYGQETQYF,TGTGCCAGCAGCTACGGCCAAGAGACCCAGTACTTC
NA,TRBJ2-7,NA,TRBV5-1,CASSPDTHYEQYF,TGCGCCAGCAGCCCTGATACCCACTACGAGCAGTACTTC
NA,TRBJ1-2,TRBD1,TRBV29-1,CSVGDSSYYGYTF,TGCAGCGTTGGGGACAGTAGTTACTATGGCTACACCTTC
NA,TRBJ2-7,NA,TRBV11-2,CASSLAAVHYEQYF,TGTGCCAGCAGCTTAGCGGCGGTCCACTACGAGCAGTACTTC
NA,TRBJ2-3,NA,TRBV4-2,CASSQGGSTDTQYF,TGTGCCAGCAGCCAAGGCGGGAGCACAGATACGCAGTATTTT
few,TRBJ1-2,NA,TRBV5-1,CASSLQPANYGYTF,TGCGCCAGCAGCTTGCAGCCCGCTAACTATGGCTACACCTTC
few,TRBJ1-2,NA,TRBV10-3,CAISREGHGYTF,TGTGCCATCAGCAGGGAGGGCCATGGCTACACCTTC
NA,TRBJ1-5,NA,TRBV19,CASSAQGNGQPQHF,TGTGCCAGTAGTGCACAGGGTAACGGTCAGCCCCAGCATTTT
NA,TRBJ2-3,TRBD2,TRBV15,CATSRDNPSGGAGTDTQYF,TGTGCCACCAGCAGAGATAACCCTAGCGGGGGGGCCGGCACAGATACGCAGTATTTT
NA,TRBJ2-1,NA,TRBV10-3,CAIRRDGTNEQFF,TGTGCCATCAGACGGGACGGGACAAATGAGCAGTTCTTC
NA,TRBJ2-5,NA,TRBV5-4,CASLRDQNQETQYF,TGTGCCAGCCTACGAGACCAAAACCAAGAGACCCAGTACTTC
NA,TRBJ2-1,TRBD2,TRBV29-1,CSVVSGGVGNEQFF,TGCAGCGTTGTTAGCGGGGGAGTCGGCAATGAGCAGTTCTTC
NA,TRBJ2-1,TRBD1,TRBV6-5,CASSTGQGLYNEQFF,TGTGCCAGCAGTACAGGACAGGGACTCTACAATGAGCAGTTCTTC
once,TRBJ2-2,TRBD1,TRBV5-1,CASTGGRTGELFF,TGCGCCAGCACAGGGGGCCGCACCGGGGAGCTGTTTTTT
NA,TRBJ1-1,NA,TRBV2,CASRDTATTRNTEAFF,TGTGCCAGCAGGGATACAGCCACTACCAGGAACACTGAAGCTTTCTTT
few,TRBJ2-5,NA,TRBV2,CASSEVRETQYF,TGTGCCAGCAGTGAGGTCCGGGAGACCCAGTACTTC
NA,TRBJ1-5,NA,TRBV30,CAWSVGENQPQHF,TGTGCTTGGAGTGTCGGGGAAAATCAGCCCCAGCATTTT
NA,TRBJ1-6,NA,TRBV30,CAWSIGLGGAYNSPLHF,TGTGCCTGGAGCATAGGACTGGGGGGCGCCTATAATTCACCCCTCCACTTT
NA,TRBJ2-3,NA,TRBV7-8,CASSLEGTRTDTQYF,TGTGCCAGCAGCTTAGAGGGGACACGCACAGATACGCAGTATTTT
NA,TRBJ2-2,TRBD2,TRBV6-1,CASSELAGANTGELFF,TGTGCCAGCAGTGAACTAGCGGGGGCTAACACCGGGGAGCTGTTTTTT
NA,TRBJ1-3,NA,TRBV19,CASIRDNSGNTIYF,TGTGCCAGTATCCGGGACAACTCTGGAAACACCATATATTTT
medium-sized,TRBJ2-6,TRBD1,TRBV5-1,CASSPRQGAFLSGANVLTF,TGCGCCAGCAGCCCGCGGCAGGGGGCCTTCCTCTCTGGGGCCAACGTCCTGACTTTC
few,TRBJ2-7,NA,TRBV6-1,CASRFQTGPYEQYF,TGTGCCAGCAGATTCCAGACAGGTCCCTACGAGCAGTACTTC
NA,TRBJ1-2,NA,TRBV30,CAWSWAGKYYGYTF,TGTGCCTGGAGTTGGGCAGGGAAATACTATGGCTACACCTTC
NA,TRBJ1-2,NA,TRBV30,CASLLTEGYTF,TGTGCCTCCCTCCTGACAGAAGGCTACACCTTC
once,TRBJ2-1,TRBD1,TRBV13,CASSLVTGSRFF,TGTGCCAGCAGCTTAGTGACAGGGAGCCGTTTCTTC
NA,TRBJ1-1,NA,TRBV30,CAWTPPPGWNTEAFF,TGTGCCTGGACTCCTCCCCCGGGCTGGAACACTGAAGCTTTCTTT
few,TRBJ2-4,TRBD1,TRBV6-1,CASHSPRTGNIQYF,TGTGCCAGCCATTCACCAAGGACAGGGAACATTCAGTACTTC
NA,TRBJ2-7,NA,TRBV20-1,CSAAGTYEQYF,TGCAGTGCGGCGGGCACCTACGAGCAGTACTTC
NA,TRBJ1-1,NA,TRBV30,CAWNSQANTEAFF,TGTGCCTGGAACAGCCAAGCAAACACTGAAGCTTTCTTT
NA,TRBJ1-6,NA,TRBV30,CAWSLRGGLNNSPLHF,TGTGCCTGGAGCCTTAGAGGGGGACTGAATAATTCACCCCTCCACTTT
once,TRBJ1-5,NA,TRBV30,CAWGTGSQQPQHF,TGTGCCTGGGGTACAGGGAGTCAACAGCCCCAGCATTTT
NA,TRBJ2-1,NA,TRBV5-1,CASRSDVTGTYNEQFF,TGCGCCAGCAGATCCGACGTAACGGGAACCTACAATGAGCAGTTCTTC
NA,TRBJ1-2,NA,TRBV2,CASRGTNYGYTF,TGTGCCAGCAGGGGGACCAACTATGGCTACACCTTC
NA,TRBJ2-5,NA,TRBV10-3,CAIQGVAKETQYF,TGTGCCATCCAAGGGGTGGCGAAAGAGACCCAGTACTTC
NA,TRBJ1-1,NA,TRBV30,CAWIKEGEGNTEAFF,TGTGCCTGGATTAAAGAGGGGGAAGGGAACACTGAAGCTTTCTTT
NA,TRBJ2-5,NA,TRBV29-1,CSVEGMGTTETQYF,TGCAGCGTTGAAGGAATGGGGACGACAGAGACCCAGTACTTC
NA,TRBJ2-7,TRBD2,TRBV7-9,CASTSGGAGAYEQYF,TGTGCCAGCACCTCCGGGGGGGCAGGGGCCTACGAGCAGTACTTC
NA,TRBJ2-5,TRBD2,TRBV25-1,CASSQRLAGMETQYF,TGTGCCAGCAGCCAACGACTAGCGGGGATGGAGACCCAGTACTTC
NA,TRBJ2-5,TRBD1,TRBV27,CASSPRGQMKMETQYF,TGTGCCAGCAGTCCCCGGGGACAGATGAAAATGGAGACCCAGTACTTC
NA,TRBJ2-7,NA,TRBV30,CAWSAPGTDDEQYF,TGTGCCTGGAGTGCACCCGGGACGGATGACGAGCAGTACTTC
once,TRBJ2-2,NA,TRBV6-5,CASSYSPHPGELFF,TGTGCCAGCAGTTACTCGCCGCATCCCGGGGAGCTGTTTTTT
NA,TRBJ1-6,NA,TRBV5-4,CASSEGGGGGNSPLHF,TGTGCCAGCAGCGAGGGAGGGGGGGGAGGAAATTCACCCCTCCACTTT
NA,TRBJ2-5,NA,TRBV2,CASSGILGETQYF,TGTGCCAGCAGTGGTATCCTAGGGGAGACCCAGTACTTC
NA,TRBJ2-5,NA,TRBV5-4,CASSSGESEETQYF,TGTGCCAGCAGCTCCGGGGAGTCGGAAGAGACCCAGTACTTC